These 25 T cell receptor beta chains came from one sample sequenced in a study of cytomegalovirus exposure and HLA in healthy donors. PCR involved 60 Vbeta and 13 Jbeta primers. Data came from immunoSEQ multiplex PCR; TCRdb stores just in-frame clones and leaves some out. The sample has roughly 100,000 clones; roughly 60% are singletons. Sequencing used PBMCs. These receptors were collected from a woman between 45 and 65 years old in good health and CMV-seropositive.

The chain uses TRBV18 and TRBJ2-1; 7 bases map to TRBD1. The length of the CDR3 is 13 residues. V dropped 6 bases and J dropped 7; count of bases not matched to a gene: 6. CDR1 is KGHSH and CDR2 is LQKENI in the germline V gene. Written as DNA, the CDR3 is TGTGCCAGCTCGCGCGCCAGGGGGAATGAGCAGTTCTTC. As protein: CASSRARGNEQFF.

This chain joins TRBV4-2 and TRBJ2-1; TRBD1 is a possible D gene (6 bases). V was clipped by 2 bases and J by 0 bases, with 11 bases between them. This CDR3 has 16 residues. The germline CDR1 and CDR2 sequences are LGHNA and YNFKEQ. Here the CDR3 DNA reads TGTGCCAGCAGCCAACTTACAGGGAGCTCCTACAATGAGCAGTTCTTC. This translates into CASSQLTGSSYNEQFF.

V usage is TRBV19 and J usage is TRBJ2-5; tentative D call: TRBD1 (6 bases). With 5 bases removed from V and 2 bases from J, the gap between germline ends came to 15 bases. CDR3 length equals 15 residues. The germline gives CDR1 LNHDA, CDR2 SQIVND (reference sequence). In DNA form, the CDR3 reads TGTGCCAGTAGTCCCGGACAGACCCTGCAAGAGACCCAGTACTTC. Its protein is CASSPGQTLQETQYF. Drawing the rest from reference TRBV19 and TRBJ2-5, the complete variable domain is DGGITQSPKYLFRKEGQNVTLSCEQNLNHDAMYWYRQDPGQGLRLIYYSQIVNDFQKGDIAEGYSVSREKKESFPLTVTSAQKNPTAFYLCASSPGQTLQETQYFGPGTRLLVL.

The CDR3 is CASFRGFAYEQYF. CDR3 nucleotide sequence: TGTGCCAGTTTTAGGGGGTTCGCCTACGAGCAGTACTTC. V usage is TRBV6-1 and J usage is TRBJ2-7; possible D gene TRBD1, 6 bases. Trimming stripped 9 bases from V and 2 bases from J, with 14 bases between. Germline assignment: CDR1 MNHNS and CDR2 SASEGT. The CDR3 loop spans 13 amino acids.

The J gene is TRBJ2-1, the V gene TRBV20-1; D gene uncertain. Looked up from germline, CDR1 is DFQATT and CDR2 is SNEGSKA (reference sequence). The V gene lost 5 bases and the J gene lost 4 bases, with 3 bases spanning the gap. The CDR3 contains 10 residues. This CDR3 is CSALYNEQFF. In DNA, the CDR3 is TGCAGTGCTCTTTACAATGAGCAGTTCTTC.

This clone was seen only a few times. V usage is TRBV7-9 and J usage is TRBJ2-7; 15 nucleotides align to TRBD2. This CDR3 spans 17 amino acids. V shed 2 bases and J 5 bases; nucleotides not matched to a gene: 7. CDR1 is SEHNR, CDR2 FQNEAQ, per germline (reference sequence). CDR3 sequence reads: CASSLLGLAGGFDEQYF. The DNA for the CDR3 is TGTGCCAGCAGCTTACTGGGACTAGCGGGGGGATTTGACGAGCAGTACTTC.

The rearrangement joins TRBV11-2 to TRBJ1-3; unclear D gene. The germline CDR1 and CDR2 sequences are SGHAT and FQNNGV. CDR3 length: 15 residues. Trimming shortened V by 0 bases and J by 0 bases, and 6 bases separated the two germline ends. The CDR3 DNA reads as TGTGCCAGCAGCTTAGATCTCCCCTCTGGAAACACCATATATTTT. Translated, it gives CASSLDLPSGNTIYF.

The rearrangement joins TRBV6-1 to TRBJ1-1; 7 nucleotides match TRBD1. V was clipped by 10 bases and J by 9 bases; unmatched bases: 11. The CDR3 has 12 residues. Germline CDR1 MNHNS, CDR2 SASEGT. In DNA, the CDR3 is TGTGCCACCAAATTTGGGACAGTGAAAGCTTTCTTT. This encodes CATKFGTVKAFF.

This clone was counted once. CDR3 coding DNA: TGCGCCAGCAGCTTGCTACCAGGGGATCAGCCCCAGCATTTT. It codes for CASSLLPGDQPQHF. J is TRBJ1-5 and V is TRBV5-1; a possible D gene is TRBD1 (6 bases). CDR1 and CDR2 from the germline V gene are SGHRS and YFSETQ. This CDR3 is built from 14 residues. V was cut by 1 base and J by 5 bases, with 10 bases left in between.

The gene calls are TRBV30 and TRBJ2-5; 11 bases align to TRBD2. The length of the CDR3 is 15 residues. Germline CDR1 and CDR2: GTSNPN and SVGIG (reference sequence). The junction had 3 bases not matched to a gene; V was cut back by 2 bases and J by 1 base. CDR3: CAWSRGTSGQETQYF. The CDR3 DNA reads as TGTGCCTGGAGTCGCGGGACTAGCGGCCAAGAGACCCAGTACTTC.

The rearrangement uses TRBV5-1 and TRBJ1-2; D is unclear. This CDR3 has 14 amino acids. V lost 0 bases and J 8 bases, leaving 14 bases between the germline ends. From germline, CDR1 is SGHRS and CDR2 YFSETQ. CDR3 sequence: CASSLDEGAEGYTF. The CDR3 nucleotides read TGCGCCAGCAGCTTGGATGAGGGCGCGGAAGGCTACACCTTC.

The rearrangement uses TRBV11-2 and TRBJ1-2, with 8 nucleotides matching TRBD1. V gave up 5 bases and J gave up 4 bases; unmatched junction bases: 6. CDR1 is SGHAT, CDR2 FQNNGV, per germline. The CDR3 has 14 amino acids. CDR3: CASSPGGDFYGYTF. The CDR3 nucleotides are TGTGCCAGCAGCCCAGGGGGCGACTTCTATGGCTACACCTTC. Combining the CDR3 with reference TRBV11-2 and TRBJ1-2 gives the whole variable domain EAGVAQSPRYKIIEKRQSVAFWCNPISGHATLYWYQQILGQGPKLLIQFQNNGVVDDSQLPKDRFSAERLKGVDSTLKIQPAKLEDSAVYLCASSPGGDFYGYTFGSGTRLTVV.

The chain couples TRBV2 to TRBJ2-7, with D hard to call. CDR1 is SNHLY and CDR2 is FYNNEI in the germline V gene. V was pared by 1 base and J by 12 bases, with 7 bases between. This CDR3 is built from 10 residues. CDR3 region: CASSEGQAYF. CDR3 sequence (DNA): TGTGCCAGCAGTGAAGGGCAGGCGTACTTC.

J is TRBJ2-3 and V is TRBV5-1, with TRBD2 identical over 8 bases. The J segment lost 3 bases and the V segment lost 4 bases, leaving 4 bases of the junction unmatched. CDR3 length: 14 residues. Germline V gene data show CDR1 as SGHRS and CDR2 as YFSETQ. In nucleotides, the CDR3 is TGCGCCAGCAGCCTCGGACTAGCTACAGATACGCAGTATTTT. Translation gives CASSLGLATDTQYF. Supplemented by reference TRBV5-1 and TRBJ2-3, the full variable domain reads KAGVTQTPRYLIKTRGQQVTLSCSPISGHRSVSWYQQTPGQGLQFLFEYFSETQRNKGNFPGRFSGRQFSNSRSEMNVSTLELGDSALYLCASSLGLATDTQYFGPGTRLTVL.

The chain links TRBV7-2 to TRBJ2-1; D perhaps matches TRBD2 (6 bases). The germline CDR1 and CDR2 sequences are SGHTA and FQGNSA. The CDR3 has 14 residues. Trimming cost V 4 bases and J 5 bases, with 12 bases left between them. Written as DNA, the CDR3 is TGTGCCAGCAGCTCGCCGGGGGTCAACAATGAGCAGTTCTTC. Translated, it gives CASSSPGVNNEQFF.

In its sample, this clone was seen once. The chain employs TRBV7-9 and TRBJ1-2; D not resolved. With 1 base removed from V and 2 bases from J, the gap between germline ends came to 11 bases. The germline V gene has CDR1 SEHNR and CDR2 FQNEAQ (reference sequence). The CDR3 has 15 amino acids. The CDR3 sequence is CASSLVNSANYGYTF. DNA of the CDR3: TGTGCCAGCAGCTTAGTTAACAGTGCCAACTATGGCTACACCTTC.

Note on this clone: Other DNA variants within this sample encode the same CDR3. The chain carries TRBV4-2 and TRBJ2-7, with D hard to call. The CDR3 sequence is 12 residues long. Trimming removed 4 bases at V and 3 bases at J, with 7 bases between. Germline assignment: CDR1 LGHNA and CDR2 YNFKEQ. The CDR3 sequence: CASSPGGYEQYF. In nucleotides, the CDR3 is TGTGCCAGCAGCCCGGGTGGCTACGAGCAGTACTTC.

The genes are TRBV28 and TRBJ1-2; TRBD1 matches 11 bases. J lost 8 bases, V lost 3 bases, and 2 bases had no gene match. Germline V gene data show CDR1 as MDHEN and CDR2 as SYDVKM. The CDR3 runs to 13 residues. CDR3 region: CASSLGQGGGYTF. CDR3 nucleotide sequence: TGTGCCAGCAGTTTGGGACAGGGGGGAGGCTACACCTTC.

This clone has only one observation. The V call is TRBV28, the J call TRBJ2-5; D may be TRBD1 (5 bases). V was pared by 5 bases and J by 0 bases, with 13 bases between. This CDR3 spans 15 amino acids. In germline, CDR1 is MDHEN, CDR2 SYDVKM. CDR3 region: CASSPQTENQETQYF. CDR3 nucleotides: TGTGCCAGCAGTCCCCAGACAGAAAACCAAGAGACCCAGTACTTC.

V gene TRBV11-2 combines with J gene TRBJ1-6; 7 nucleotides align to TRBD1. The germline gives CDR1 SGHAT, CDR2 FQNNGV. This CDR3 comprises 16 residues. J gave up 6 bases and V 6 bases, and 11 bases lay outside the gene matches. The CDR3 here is CASRPSGQERNSPLHF. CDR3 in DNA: TGTGCCAGCAGGCCTTCAGGACAGGAACGTAATTCACCCCTCCACTTT.

CDR3 in amino acids: CASSARQGHMNTEAFF. The DNA of the CDR3 is TGTGCCAGCAGCGCGCGACAGGGTCATATGAACACTGAAGCTTTCTTT. The chain is built from TRBV9 and TRBJ1-1; 7 bases match TRBD1. Per germline, CDR1 SGDLS and CDR2 YYNGEE. J gave up 0 bases and V 3 bases, and 8 bases lay outside the gene matches. CDR3 length equals 16 residues.

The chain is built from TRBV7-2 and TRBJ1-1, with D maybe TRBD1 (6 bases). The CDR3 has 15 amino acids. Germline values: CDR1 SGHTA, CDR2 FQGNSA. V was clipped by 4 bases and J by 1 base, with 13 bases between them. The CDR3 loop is CASSSSPTGNTEAFF. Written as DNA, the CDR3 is TGTGCCAGCAGCTCAAGTCCGACAGGGAACACTGAAGCTTTCTTT.

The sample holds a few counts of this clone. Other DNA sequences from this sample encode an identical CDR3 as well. The CDR3 DNA sequence: TGTGCCAGCAGTGAACAGGGACAGGGGGCAGATACGCAGTATTTT. Its protein is CASSEQGQGADTQYF. The rearrangement uses TRBV2 and TRBJ2-3; 11 bases are a match to TRBD1. This CDR3 is 15 amino acids long. Germline V gives CDR1 SNHLY, CDR2 FYNNEI. With 2 bases clipped from V and 4 bases from J, the junction kept 2 bases outside the gene matches.

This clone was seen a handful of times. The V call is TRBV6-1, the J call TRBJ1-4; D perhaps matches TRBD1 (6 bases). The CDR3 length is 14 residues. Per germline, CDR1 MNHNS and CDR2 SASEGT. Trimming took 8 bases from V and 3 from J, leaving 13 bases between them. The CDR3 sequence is CASFGQIPNEKLFF. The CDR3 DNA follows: TGTGCCAGCTTCGGACAGATTCCTAATGAAAAACTGTTTTTT.

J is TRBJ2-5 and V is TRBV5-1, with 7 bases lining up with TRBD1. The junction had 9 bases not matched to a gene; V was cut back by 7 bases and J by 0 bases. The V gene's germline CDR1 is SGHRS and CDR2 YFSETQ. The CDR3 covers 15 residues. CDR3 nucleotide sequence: TGCGCCAGCTCCATTATGGGACAGTACCAAGAGACCCAGTACTTC. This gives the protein CASSIMGQYQETQYF.